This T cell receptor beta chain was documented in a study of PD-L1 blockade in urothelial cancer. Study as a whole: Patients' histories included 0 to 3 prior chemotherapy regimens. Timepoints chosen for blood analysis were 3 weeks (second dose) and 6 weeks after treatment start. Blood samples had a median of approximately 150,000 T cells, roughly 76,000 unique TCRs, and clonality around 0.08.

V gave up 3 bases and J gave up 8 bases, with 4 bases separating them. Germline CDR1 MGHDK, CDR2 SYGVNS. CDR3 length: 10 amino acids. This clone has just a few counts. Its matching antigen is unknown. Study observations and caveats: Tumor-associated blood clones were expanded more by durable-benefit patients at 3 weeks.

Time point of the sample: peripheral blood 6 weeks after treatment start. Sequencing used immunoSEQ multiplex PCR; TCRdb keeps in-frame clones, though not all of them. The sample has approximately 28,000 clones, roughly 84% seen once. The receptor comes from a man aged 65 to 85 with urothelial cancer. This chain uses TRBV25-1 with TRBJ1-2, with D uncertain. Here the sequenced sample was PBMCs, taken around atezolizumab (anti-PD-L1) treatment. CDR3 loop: CASSDVGYTF. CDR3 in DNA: TGTGCCAGCAGTGACGTCGGCTACACCTTC.